Listed below are T cell receptor beta chains from one sample, sequenced in a study of TIL therapy for anti-PD-1-resistant metastatic lung cancer. Libraries were prepared by immunoSEQ multiplex PCR; TCRdb keeps only in-frame clonotypes and omits some of them. The table has about 60,000 clones, about two thirds seen once; the top ten hold roughly 6.6%. The sample here was blood, taken at baseline. Every receptor here comes from a person aged 25-85 years with non-small cell lung cancer. CDR3s include the opening cysteine and the closing phenylalanine or tryptophan. A D gene is named only where the DNA matches it firmly.

d_call v_call cdr3_aa
. TRBV30 CAWTGFTGAEAFF
. TRBV29-1 CSVAQGLVGTDTQYF
. TRBV25-1 CASSEVKSGSSYEQYF
TRBD1 TRBV28 CASSGQGANYGYTF
. TRBV2 CASKVAGEQYF
. TRBV30 CAWSGASWNEQFF
TRBD2 TRBV7-8 CASILTLVGGGSDTQYF
. TRBV29-1 CSVVSGQNTEAFF
. TRBV5-1 CASSSLSGEDTQYF
. TRBV6-1 CASSEQGGSGANVLTF
. TRBV5-1 CASSLKAGNTGELFF
TRBD2 TRBV10-1 CASSGGADEQFF
TRBD1 TRBV6-1 CASSGRTGRFSGANVLTF
. TRBV27 CASSLAGTYNEQFF
. TRBV7-9 CASSTGSGANVLTF
TRBD1 TRBV11-3 CASSPRTGGFTDTQYF
TRBD2 TRBV12-5 CASATSGDQETQYF
. TRBV18 CASAGFGNTIYF
. TRBV6-1 CASNRDGKPLSPLHF
. TRBV28 CASTTPGGSSYEQYF
. TRBV6-5 CASSPSVGQSYEQYF
. TRBV6-6 CASSYSGGWTGYTF
TRBD2 TRBV14 CASSQGSGGPRSTQYF
. TRBV27 CASSLSSETPSGTQYF
. TRBV6-1 CASSELYRFYEQYF
TRBD1 TRBV5-1 CASSLGIDFQGGREAFF
. TRBV11-2 CASRRLPGEQYF
TRBD2 TRBV6-6 CATQRVAGGTRGTQYF
. TRBV4-1 CASSQGSPGGGDTQYF
TRBD1 TRBV7-8 CASSLATGLGYEQYF
. TRBV5-5 CASSLSISRSGANVLTF
. TRBV12-5 CASGEGESSYNEQFF
. TRBV18 CASSPWGGTEAFF
TRBD1 TRBV12-5 CASGPMGSGTGEAFF
TRBD2 TRBV4-2 CASSRGLESEETQYF
. TRBV5-1 CASSTQGINEQFF
. TRBV5-1 CASSPRQSNEKLFF
. TRBV7-2 CASSSDHQPQHF
. TRBV9 CASSVEGSSGEQYF
TRBD2 TRBV6-1 CASSRLAGVWEQYF
. TRBV14 CASSQGGPDGEQYF
TRBD1 TRBV7-8 CASSLIGTGAFGSGNTIYF
. TRBV5-1 CASSLDPSSYEQYF
. TRBV6-5 CASSLALLGEQFF
TRBD2 TRBV5-1 CASRPNPGLAGVDTQYF
TRBD1 TRBV5-4 CASSSSRQGGETQYF
. TRBV9 CASSGSTGGEQYF
TRBD2 TRBV7-6 CASSPWGGTGSQETQYF
. TRBV19 CASQYGAGYTF
. TRBV5-1 CASSLGPQALSYEQYF
. TRBV2 CASSPLRGDQPQHF
TRBD1 TRBV6-6 CASRQGQERGYTF
. TRBV19 CASSPRRPGSYEQYF
. TRBV7-2 CASSFGGARTEAFF
. TRBV19 CASSGRGSFYEQYF
TRBD2 TRBV4-1 CASSPSGGSYNEQFF
. TRBV15 CATSRGRTGDAFF
. TRBV6-5 CASRMKMWGTEAFF
TRBD1 TRBV7-2 CASSQDRGSYNEQFF
. TRBV18 CASSAQGTEAFF